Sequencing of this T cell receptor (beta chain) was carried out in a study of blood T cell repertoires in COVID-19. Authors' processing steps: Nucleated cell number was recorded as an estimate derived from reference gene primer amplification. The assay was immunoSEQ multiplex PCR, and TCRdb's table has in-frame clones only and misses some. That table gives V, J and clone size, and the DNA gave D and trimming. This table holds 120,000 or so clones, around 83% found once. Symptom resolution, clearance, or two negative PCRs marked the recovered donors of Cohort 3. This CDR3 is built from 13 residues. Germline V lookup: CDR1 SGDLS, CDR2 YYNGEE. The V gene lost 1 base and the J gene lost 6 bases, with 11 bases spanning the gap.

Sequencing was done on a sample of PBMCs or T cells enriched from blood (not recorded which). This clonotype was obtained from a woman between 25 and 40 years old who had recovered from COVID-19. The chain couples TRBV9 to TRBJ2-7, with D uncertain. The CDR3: CASSVYMGSEQYF. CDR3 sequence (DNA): TGTGCCAGCAGCGTATATATGGGCTCCGAGCAGTACTTC.